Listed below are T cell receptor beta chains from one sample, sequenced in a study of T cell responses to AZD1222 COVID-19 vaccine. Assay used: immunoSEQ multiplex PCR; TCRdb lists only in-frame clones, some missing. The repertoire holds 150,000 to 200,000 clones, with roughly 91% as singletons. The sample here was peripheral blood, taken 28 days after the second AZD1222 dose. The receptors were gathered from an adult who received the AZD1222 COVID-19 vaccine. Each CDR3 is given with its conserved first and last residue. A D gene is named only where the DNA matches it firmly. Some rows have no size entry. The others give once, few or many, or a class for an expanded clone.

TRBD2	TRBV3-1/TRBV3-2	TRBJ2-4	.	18	TGTGCCAGCAGCCAAGGGGGGGGACTAGCGGGACCCAAAAACATTCAGTACTTC	CASSQGGGLAGPKNIQYF
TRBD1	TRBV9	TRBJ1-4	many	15	TGTGCCAGCAGCCCAGGGGGACAGGGTTATGAAAAACTGTTTTTT	CASSPGGQGYEKLFF
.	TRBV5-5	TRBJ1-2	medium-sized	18	TGTGCCAGCAGGGGCTTGGGGGGGCCGGACGGCGTTAACTATGGCTACACCTTC	CASRGLGGPDGVNYGYTF
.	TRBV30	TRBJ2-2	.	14	TGTGCCTGGAAAGGGACGCCGGGCACCGGGGAGCTGTTTTTT	CAWKGTPGTGELFF
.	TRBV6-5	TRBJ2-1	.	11	TGTGCCAGCAGTCGGGGGTACGAGCAGTTCTTC	CASSRGYEQFF
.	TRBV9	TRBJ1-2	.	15	TGTGCCAGCAGCGTCACCGGGTCCAGCACCTATGGCTACACCTTC	CASSVTGSSTYGYTF
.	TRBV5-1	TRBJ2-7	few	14	TGCGCCAGCAGCTTGGGATATTTGGCGTACGAGCAGTACTTC	CASSLGYLAYEQYF
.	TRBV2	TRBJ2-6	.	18	TGTGCCAGCAGGAAGGCATTACGGGGGAGCTCTGGGGCCAACGTCCTGACTTTC	CASRKALRGSSGANVLTF
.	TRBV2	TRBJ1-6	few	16	TGTGCCAGCAGTGTAACCAAACTTCGATATAATTCACCCCTCCACTTT	CASSVTKLRYNSPLHF
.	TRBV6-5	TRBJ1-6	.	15	TGTGCCAGCAGTTACGCGGGGGTCGACGGGAAGCCCCTCCACTTT	CASSYAGVDGKPLHF
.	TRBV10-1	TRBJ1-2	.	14	TGCGCCAGCAGCTCCGGGACACATAACTATGGCTACACCTTC	CASSSGTHNYGYTF